The clone carrying this TCR beta chain has more than one count but fewer than ten. This table comes from immunoSEQ multiplex PCR, and its TCRdb copy is limited to in-frame clones, with some not included. The data hold around 130,000 clones, with 87% observed a single time. The data were obtained in a study of control samples from healthy donors and cancer patients. The CDR3 is 12 residues long. V was pared by 7 bases and J by 8 bases, with 4 bases of the junction left unmatched. The germline gives CDR1 LNHDA, CDR2 SQIVND (reference sequence). The sample consisted of blood. The chain joins TRBV19 to TRBJ1-4; TRBD1 matches at 7 bases. The sequence was obtained from a man younger than 45 in good health. CDR3 residues: CASKGTEEKLFF. CDR3 nucleotides: TGTGCCAGTAAGGGGACAGAAGAAAAACTGTTTTTT.